This T cell receptor beta chain was retrieved from a study of T cells after somatic rescue of genetic block (dated by TCRdb to about 2020). In terms of the full investigation: What the study looked at was long-term robustness, specifically in a T-cell system that came about through somatic rescue of a genetic block in T-cell development.

The CDR3 sequence holds 13 residues, the cysteine and phenylalanine included. The only DNA kept is the CDR3, 39 bases in frame from the first base. Reading the germline V gene gives CDR1 SGHTA and CDR2 FQGNSA. V lost 5 bases and J lost 3 bases; the stretch between them is 10 bases long. In the case of this clone: It lacks a known antigen. Per-nucleotide qualities are absent, and no much larger clonotype sits a single base away.

The library was made by the immunoSEQ multiplex PCR assay. In its TCRdb copy, this immuneACCESS table keeps in-frame sequences only and misses some clones. Where compared with another copy, unresolved V genes explain less than half of these, and the others have no known cause. The sample contains 110,000 or so clones, over 80% of them found a single time. Over 1.1% of the sample goes to the ten largest clones. Sequencing was performed on peripheral blood mononuclear cells (PBMCs). The receptor's source is a woman aged 18-29 years. Here the chain combines TRBV7-2 and TRBJ1-1; possibly the D gene is TRBD1, per 6 matching bases. The CDR3 has the sequence CASSQGGYTEAFF. The sequence in DNA is TGTGCCAGCAGCCAAGGGGGATACACTGAAGCTTTCTTT.